This T cell receptor beta chain came from a study of preoperative IRX-2 immunotherapy in early breast cancer. This clone turned up a few times. The CDR3 consists of 15 residues. Germline trimming cut 0 bases from V and 2 bases from J; bases unmatched to any gene: 3. Germline V CDR1 and CDR2: MNHEY, SVGAGI. The method was immunoSEQ multiplex PCR; TCRdb's version includes in-frame clones alone and lacks a portion of them. The sample includes approximately 34,000 clones, about 95% of them seen just once. Treatment here: preoperative locoregional IRX-2 cytokine immunotherapy. This receptor was taken from a human donor with breast cancer. This sample was gathered from a patient treated with IRX-2 immunotherapy. This chain joins TRBV6-5 and TRBJ2-7, with 8 nucleotides matching TRBD2. CDR3 region: CASSYSSGGAYEQYF. CDR3 bases: TGTGCCAGCAGTTACTCATCGGGGGGGGCCTACGAGCAGTACTTC.